This note documents a single T cell receptor (beta chain) sequence. This specimen belongs to a study of PD-L1 blockade in urothelial cancer. Trimming cost V 4 bases and J 7 bases; bases outside gene matches: 12. The CDR3 is 18 amino acids. Looked up from germline, CDR1 is SGHNT and CDR2 is YYREEE (reference sequence). As to time point: pretreatment peripheral blood. The data were produced by immunoSEQ multiplex PCR, yet TCRdb's version contains in-frame clones alone and is incomplete. In the table there are 50,000 to 65,000 clones, 81% of which are singletons. The specimen comprised PBMCs, sampled around atezolizumab (anti-PD-L1) treatment. The chain employs TRBV5-4 and TRBJ2-2; 14 positions match TRBD2. The sequence was obtained from a man aged 65 to 85 with urothelial cancer. CDR3 coding DNA: TGTGCCAGCAGCCCCCCTTCTTTCGGGACTAGCGGGAGCGGGGAGCTGTTTTTT. Its translation is CASSPPSFGTSGSGELFF.